What follows describes a single T cell receptor beta chain. No cognate antigen has been identified for it. No base-level quality is on record; no much larger clone is a single base apart. Compared with germline, V lacks 5 bases and J lacks 3 bases; bases without a gene match: 6. CDR1 and CDR2 are read off the germline V gene (reference sequence) as GTSNPN and SVGIG. From cysteine to phenylalanine, the CDR3 is 13 amino acids long. Only CDR3 DNA is held: 39 bases, read in frame from base 1. The entire amount of isolated RNA was reverse transcribed using the High Capacity cDNA Reverse Transcription Kit, so the sequenced TCRB transcripts were expressed ones. Deep immunoSEQ sequencing was applied to naive, central memory and regulatory T cell samples, giving an average of roughly 3.5 million total reads per sample. Sorted cells were lysed in RLT buffer, and RNA was extracted using DNase-treated RNeasy Micro or Mini kits according to cell number. To prevent cross-contamination, each cell subset was processed individually, whereas patient and healthy donor samples were processed jointly. The immunoSEQ multiplex PCR was used to amplify TCRB sequences from cDNA, yielding 87-bp fragments that span the CDR3 region. Sequencing of the amplicons was done on the Illumina HiSeq platform. From the authors' description of their analysis: PCR bias was computationally corrected using synthetic template baselines, reads within Hamming distance 2 were collapsed, and singletons that could not be merged were discarded. Reads were aligned against IMGT to assign V, D and J genes, CDR3 length and insertions or deletions at six rearrangement sites. Within each subset, clonotype counts were normalized to sorted cell number, after which true diversity and Gini coefficients were computed with the tcR R package. The overlap coefficient, calculated on TCRB nucleotide sequences, was used to quantify repertoire sharing. Imported from immuneACCESS, the table was reduced by TCRdb to in-frame sequences with V and J called. These copies leave out some clones; in studies compared against another copy, an unresolved V gene accounts for under half, and the cause of the remainder is not known. For V, J and clone size, that table is used; D and trimming come from the DNA. This sample holds about 160,000 clones; approximately 10% were observed only once. More than 0.45% of the sample is in the top ten clones.

Each donor gave one peripheral blood draw, around 100 mL on average, collected into heparinised tubes. A BD FACSAria II and a panel including CD45RO, CCR7, CD25, CD127, CD95 and CD27 were used to sort naive, central memory, regulatory and stem cell-like memory CD4+ T cells. All sorted populations exceeded 95% purity. PBMCs were isolated immediately by Lymphoprep density gradient centrifugation and stained directly without culture. To minimize batch effects, samples were stained and sorted in pairs, one healthy donor with one patient per experiment. The data are from a study of beta chain features in type 1 diabetes (dated by TCRdb to the late 2010s). In terms of the full investigation: No differences in mean age, gender distribution, total cell number or subset yield were found between patients and healthy donors. A total of 100 million to 110 million sorted cells were examined across all samples, and a strong correlation was observed between cell number per subset and RNA yield. In the study, recently diagnosed type 1 diabetes patients and matched healthy donors were compared on the TCRB repertoires of their sorted circulating CD4+ T cell subsets. Regulatory and stem cell-like memory subsets were isolated from only 8 patients and roughly 8 healthy donors, whereas naive and central memory subsets came from all 30 or so donors.

Overall study results and their limits: Naive, central memory and regulatory TCRB repertoires appeared more similar among patients than among healthy donors. HLA sub-analyses involved small numbers of individuals, so any influence of HLA type on TCRB rearrangement remained unresolved. Fewer insertions and more nucleotide deletions at VDJ recombination sites were observed in patients with type 1 diabetes, implying thymic rearrangement abnormalities. Shorter templates might be favored by PCR, yet because patient and control samples were amplified and corrected together, any such skew would affect both groups equally. A moderate but significant shortening of TCRB CDR3 length was observed in type 1 diabetes patients in all four CD4+ subsets. Because cDNA was sequenced instead of genomic DNA, activated cells with high expression could be over-represented, although the groups did not differ in activation or CD3 levels.

Recombination joined TRBV30 with TRBJ1-1, with 7 junctional bases fitting TRBD1. The clonotype originates from a man aged 30 to 39 with type 1 diabetes. The specimen was central memory CD4+ T cells from blood. The CDR3 reads as follows: CAWSRGLDTEAFF. The DNA is as follows: TGTGCCTGGTCGAGGGGGCTGGACACTGAAGCTTTCTTT.